The 7 T cell receptor beta chains below were found in one sample sequenced in a study of blood T cell repertoires in COVID-19. Clones were read by immunoSEQ multiplex PCR, and TCRdb kept only the in-frame ones, dropping some. The sample includes fewer than 200,000 clones, about 86% of them seen just once. Sample: peripheral blood. The receptors stem from a man between 70 and 80 years old with active or convalescent COVID-19.

In its sample, this clone was seen once. The gene calls are TRBV7-6 and TRBJ2-3; 9 nucleotides align to TRBD2. There are 18 residues in the CDR3. J gave up 0 bases and V 2 bases, and 9 bases lay outside the gene matches. The germline gives CDR1 SGHVS, CDR2 FNYEAQ. CDR3 DNA: TGTGCCAGCAGCTTAACCTTAGCGGGAGAACCTAGCACAGATACGCAGTATTTT. Its protein product is CASSLTLAGEPSTDTQYF.

This clone was seen a single time. CDR3 coding DNA: TGTGCCAGCAGCTTAAGCCCCAGCCAGGGGGTAGCTGACGGGGAGCTGTTTTTT. Protein product: CASSLSPSQGVADGELFF. The J gene is TRBJ2-2, the V gene TRBV11-3, with 7 bases aligning to TRBD1. V lost 2 bases to trimming and J lost 7 bases; unmatched junction nucleotides: 16. CDR3 length: 18 residues. CDR1 and CDR2 (germline): SGHNT, YENEEA.

The V call is TRBV28, the J call TRBJ2-7; 8 bases are shared with TRBD1. This CDR3 spans 15 amino acids. The V and J ends lost 5 bases and 2 bases, in that order; junction bases with no gene match: 8. Per germline, CDR1 MDHEN and CDR2 SYDVKM. The DNA for the CDR3 is TGTGCCAGCAGTCGGCGACAGGGGCCGGCCTACGAGCAGTACTTC. It yields the protein CASSRRQGPAYEQYF.

The J gene is TRBJ1-1, the V gene TRBV2; TRBD1 agrees at 7 bases. The J segment lost 0 bases and the V segment lost 6 bases, leaving 4 bases of the junction unmatched. CDR1 SNHLY and CDR2 FYNNEI come from the germline V gene. The CDR3 has 14 amino acids. The CDR3 loop is CASRDREVNTEAFF. The CDR3 DNA reads TGTGCCAGCAGAGACAGGGAAGTGAACACTGAAGCTTTCTTT.

This clone has a single count. The genes are TRBV7-9 and TRBJ1-6, with a weak D call TRBD1 (6 bases). Germline loops: CDR1 SEHNR, CDR2 FQNEAQ (reference sequence). V was clipped by 2 bases and J by 6 bases, with 8 bases between them. The CDR3 consists of 14 residues. In DNA, the CDR3 is TGTGCCAGCAGCTTATGGGGGCCTAATTCACCCCTCCACTTT. Amino acid sequence: CASSLWGPNSPLHF.

In this sample, this clone turned up once. The V gene is TRBV2, the J gene TRBJ1-3; D remains ambiguous. This CDR3 region has 15 residues. Per the germline V gene, CDR1 is SNHLY and CDR2 is FYNNEI. Trimming removed 0 bases at V and 0 bases at J, with 6 bases between. The chain's CDR3 is CASSEAGGSGNTIYF. CDR3 DNA sequence: TGTGCCAGCAGTGAAGCAGGCGGCTCTGGAAACACCATATATTTT.

This clone was observed once. The J gene is TRBJ1-5, the V gene TRBV28; D may be TRBD1 (5 bases). The V and J ends lost 6 bases and 0 bases respectively, with 15 bases between them. The CDR3 covers 16 residues. CDR1 MDHEN and CDR2 SYDVKM come from the germline V gene. Written as DNA, the CDR3 is TGTGCCAGCAGGTATCAGGGAGGCTATAGCAATCAGCCCCAGCATTTT. It encodes CASRYQGGYSNQPQHF.